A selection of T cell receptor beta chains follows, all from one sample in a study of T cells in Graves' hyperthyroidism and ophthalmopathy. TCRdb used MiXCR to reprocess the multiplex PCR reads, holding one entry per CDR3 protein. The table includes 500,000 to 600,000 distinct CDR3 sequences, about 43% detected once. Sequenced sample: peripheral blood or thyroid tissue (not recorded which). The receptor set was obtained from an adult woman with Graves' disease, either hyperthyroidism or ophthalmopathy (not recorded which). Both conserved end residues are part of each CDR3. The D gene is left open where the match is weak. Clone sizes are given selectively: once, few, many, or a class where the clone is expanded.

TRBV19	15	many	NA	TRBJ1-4	CASSAGQLLSEKLFF	TGTGCCAGTAGTGCAGGACAGCTCCTTAGTGAAAAACTGTTTTTT
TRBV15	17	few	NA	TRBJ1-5	CATSRDLASRGSQPQHF	TGTGCCACCAGCAGAGATCTAGCCAGCCGGGGGAGTCAGCCCCAGCATTTT
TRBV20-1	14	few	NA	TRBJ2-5	CSASSAELQETQYF	TGCAGTGCTAGTAGCGCAGAGTTACAAGAGACCCAGTACTTC
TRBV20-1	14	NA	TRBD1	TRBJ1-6	CSAPDGTVNSPLHF	TGCAGTGCACCGGACGGGACAGTCAATTCACCCCTCCACTTT
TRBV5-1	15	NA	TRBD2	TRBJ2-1	CASRVAGDTYNEQFF	TGCGCCAGCAGGGTAGCGGGAGATACCTACAATGAGCAGTTCTTC
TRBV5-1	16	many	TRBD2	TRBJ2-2	CASSLVQAGGTGELFF	TGCGCCAGCAGCTTGGTGCAAGCGGGAGGGACCGGGGAGCTGTTTTTT
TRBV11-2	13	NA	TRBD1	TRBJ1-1	CASADRGGAEAFF	TGTGCCAGCGCGGACAGGGGAGGGGCTGAAGCTTTCTTT
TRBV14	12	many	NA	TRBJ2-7	CASSRGAYEQYF	TGTGCCAGCAGCCGTGGCGCATACGAGCAGTACTTC
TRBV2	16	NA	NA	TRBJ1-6	CASSESWQKYNSPLHF	TGTGCCAGCAGTGAGAGCTGGCAGAAATATAATTCACCCCTCCACTTT
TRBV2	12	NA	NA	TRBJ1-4	CASSLHTEKLFF	TGTGCCAGCAGTCTACACACTGAAAAACTGTTTTTT
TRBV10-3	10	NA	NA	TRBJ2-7	CAISTYEQYF	TGTGCCATTTCCACCTACGAGCAGTACTTC
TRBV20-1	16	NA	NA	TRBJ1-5	CSAPDRGGVGNQPQHF	TGCAGTGCTCCCGATCGGGGGGGAGTAGGCAATCAGCCCCAGCATTTT
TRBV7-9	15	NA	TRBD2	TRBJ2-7	CASTLGGSDTGEQYF	TGTGCCAGCACACTCGGGGGGTCCGACACCGGGGAGCAGTACTTC
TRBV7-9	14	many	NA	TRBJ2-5	CASSFDLYQETQYF	TGTGCCAGCAGCTTCGACTTGTACCAAGAGACCCAGTACTTC
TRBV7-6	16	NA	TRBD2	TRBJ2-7	CASSLGPAGGYYEQYF	TGTGCCAGCAGCTTAGGACCAGCGGGAGGCTACTACGAGCAGTACTTC
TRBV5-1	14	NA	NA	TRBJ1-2	CASRQGDIPGGYTF	TGTGCCAGCCGCCAAGGGGACATCCCGGGTGGCTACACCTTC
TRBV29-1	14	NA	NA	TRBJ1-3	CSAGGDSSGNTIYF	TGCAGCGCCGGGGGCGACAGCTCTGGAAACACCATATATTTT
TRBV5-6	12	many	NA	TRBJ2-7	CASSWTSGEQYF	TGTGCCAGCAGCTGGACCTCTGGCGAGCAGTACTTC
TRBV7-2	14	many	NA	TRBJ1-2	CASSLRDPEEGYTF	TGTGCCAGCAGCTTAAGGGACCCCGAGGAAGGCTACACCTTC
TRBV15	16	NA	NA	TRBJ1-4	CATSSEQGGTNEKLFF	TGTGCCACCAGCAGTGAACAGGGAGGAACTAATGAAAAACTGTTTTTT
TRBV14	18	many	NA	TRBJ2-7	CASNTPRARGLASYEQYF	TGTGCCAGCAATACCCCCCGGGCCCGTGGACTTGCATCCTACGAGCAGTACTTC
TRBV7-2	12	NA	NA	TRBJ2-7	CASSFPLPEQHF	TGTGCCAGCAGCTTTCCACTACCCGAGCAGCACTTC
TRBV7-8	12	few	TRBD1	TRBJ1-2	CASSPTGQGYTF	TGTGCCAGCAGCCCGACAGGGCAAGGCTACACCTTC
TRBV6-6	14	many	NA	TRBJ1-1	CASSWAGRNTEAFF	TGTGCCAGCAGTTGGGCGGGAAGGAACACTGAAGCTTTCTTT
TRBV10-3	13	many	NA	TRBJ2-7	CASRGRLSYEQYF	TGTGCCTCTCGGGGCAGACTCTCCTACGAGCAGTACTTC
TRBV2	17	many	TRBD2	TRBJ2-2	CASSLDRLAPNTGELFF	TGTGCCAGCAGCCTTGATCGACTAGCCCCGAACACCGGGGAGCTGTTTTTT
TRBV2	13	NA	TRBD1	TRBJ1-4	CASTRDSNEKLFF	TGTGCCAGCACCCGGGACAGTAATGAAAAACTGTTTTTT
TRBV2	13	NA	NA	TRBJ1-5	CASSNGGNQPQHF	TGTGCCAGCAGCAACGGGGGAAATCAGCCCCAGCATTTT
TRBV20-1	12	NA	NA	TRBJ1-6	CSARGPPRHLHF	TGCAGTGCTAGGGGACCGCCGCGTCACCTCCACTTT
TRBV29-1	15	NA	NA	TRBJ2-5	CSVAGLAFKGETQYF	TGCAGCGTTGCGGGGTTGGCGTTTAAAGGGGAGACCCAGTACTTC
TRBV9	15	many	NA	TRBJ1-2	CASSSRGRGNYGYTF	TGTGCCAGCAGCTCCCGGGGCAGGGGAAACTATGGCTACACCTTC
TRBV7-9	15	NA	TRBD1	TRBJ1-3	CASSGAGTGGGTIYF	TGTGCCAGCAGTGGGGCCGGGACAGGAGGAGGCACCATATATTTT
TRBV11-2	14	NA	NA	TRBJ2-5	CASSLDGAVETQYF	TGTGCCAGCAGCTTAGACGGGGCGGTGGAGACCCAGTACTTC
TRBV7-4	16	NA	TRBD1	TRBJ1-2	CASSSHVLDREFGYTF	TGTGCCAGCAGCTCCCATGTTCTGGACAGGGAGTTTGGCTACACCTTC
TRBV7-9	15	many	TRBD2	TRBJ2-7	CASSLVPSGEYEQYF	TGTGCCAGCAGCTTAGTGCCTAGCGGAGAATACGAGCAGTACTTC
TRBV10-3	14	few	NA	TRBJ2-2	CAISESGNTGELFF	TGTGCCATCAGTGAGTCGGGTAACACCGGGGAGCTGTTTTTT
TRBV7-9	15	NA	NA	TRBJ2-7	CASRGAGPVDDEQYF	TGTGCCAGCAGAGGGGCAGGCCCGGTGGACGACGAGCAGTACTTC
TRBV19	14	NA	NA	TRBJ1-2	CASRRFVQEYGYTF	TGTGCCAGCAGGAGGTTCGTACAGGAATATGGCTACACCTTC
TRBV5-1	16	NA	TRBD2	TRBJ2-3	CASSPSPLAGTDTQYF	TGCGCCAGCAGCCCGAGTCCACTAGCGGGCACAGATACGCAGTATTTT
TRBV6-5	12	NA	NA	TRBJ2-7	CASARRTGEQYF	TGTGCCAGCGCACGCAGAACCGGGGAGCAGTACTTC
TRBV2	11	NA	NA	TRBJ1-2	CAGGEGYGYTF	TGTGCGGGGGGAGAGGGGTATGGCTACACCTTC
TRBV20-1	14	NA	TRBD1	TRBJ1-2	CSATHRGSNYGYTF	TGCAGTGCTACACACAGGGGATCTAACTATGGCTACACCTTC
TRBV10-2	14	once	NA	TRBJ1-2	CASSVGRKSYGYTF	TGCGCCAGCAGTGTCGGACGAAAATCTTATGGCTACACCTTC
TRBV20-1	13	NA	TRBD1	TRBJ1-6	CSARPGQGSPLHF	TGCAGTGCTAGACCGGGACAGGGTTCACCCCTCCACTTT
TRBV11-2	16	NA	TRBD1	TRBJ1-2	CASSATPIGRGLGYTF	TGTGCCAGCAGCGCAACCCCCATCGGCAGGGGGCTTGGCTACACCTTC
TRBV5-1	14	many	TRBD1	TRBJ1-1	CASSVGQGMTEAFF	TGCGCCAGCAGCGTAGGACAGGGTATGACTGAAGCTTTCTTT
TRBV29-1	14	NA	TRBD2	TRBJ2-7	CSVELSGRTGEQYF	TGCAGCGTTGAATTGAGCGGGAGAACAGGCGAGCAGTACTTC
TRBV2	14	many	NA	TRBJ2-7	CASSPRQDTYEQYF	TGTGCCAGCAGTCCCCGACAGGACACCTACGAGCAGTACTTC
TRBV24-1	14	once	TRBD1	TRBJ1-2	CATSDHTGGDGYTF	TGTGCCACCAGTGACCATACAGGGGGCGATGGCTACACCTTC
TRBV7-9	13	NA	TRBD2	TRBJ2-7	CASSWTSGYGQYF	TGTGCCAGCAGCTGGACTAGCGGGTACGGGCAGTACTTC
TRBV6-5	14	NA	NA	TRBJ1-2	CASSYDSPSYGYTF	TGTGCCAGCAGTTACGACAGTCCCTCCTATGGCTACACCTTC
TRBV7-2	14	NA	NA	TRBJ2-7	CASSLSQGPYEQYF	TGTGCCAGCAGCTTATCGCAGGGGCCTTACGAGCAGTACTTC
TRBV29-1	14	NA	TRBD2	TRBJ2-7	CSVLLAGGLYEQYF	TGCAGCGTCCTACTAGCGGGAGGGTTGTACGAGCAGTACTTC
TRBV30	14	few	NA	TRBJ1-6	CAWNGVIFNSPLHF	TGTGCCTGGAATGGTGTGATCTTTAATTCACCCCTCCACTTT
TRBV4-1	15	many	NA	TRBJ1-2	CASSHSKGTGYGYTF	TGCGCCAGCAGCCACTCGAAAGGGACCGGCTATGGCTACACCTTC
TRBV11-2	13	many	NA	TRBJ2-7	CASSLFGGLEQYF	TGTGCCAGCAGCTTGTTCGGGGGGCTCGAGCAGTACTTC
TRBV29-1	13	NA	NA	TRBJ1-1	CSAYDRMNTEAFF	TGCAGCGCCTATGACAGAATGAACACTGAAGCTTTCTTT
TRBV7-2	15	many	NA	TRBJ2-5	CASSLAGVRQETQYF	TGTGCCAGCAGCTTAGCAGGGGTGCGGCAAGAGACCCAGTACTTC
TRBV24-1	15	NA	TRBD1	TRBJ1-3	CATEGTASGMNTIYF	TGTGCCACCGAAGGGACAGCCTCAGGAATGAACACCATATATTTT
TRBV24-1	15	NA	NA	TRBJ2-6	CATSDLRWTAEDLTF	TGTGCCACCAGTGATTTGCGTTGGACGGCAGAGGACCTGACTTTC